This T cell receptor (beta chain) was sequenced in a study of cytomegalovirus exposure and HLA in healthy donors. Study-wide context: HLA-typed donors were the source of about 85 million unique TCRs held in an early data release.

General study points: A later analysis linked a missense variant in DCLRE1C to the trimming of TCR beta V and J genes. V segments that were indistinguishable, TRBV6-2 and TRBV6-3 among them, were omitted from analysis.

As for this clone: Its antigen remains unknown.

The CDR3 extends over 14 amino acids. The germline CDR1 and CDR2 sequences are MNHEY and SMNVEV (reference sequence). Deletions cut 4 bases from V and 3 bases from J, with 13 bases between. The PCR had 60 Vbeta and 13 Jbeta primers. In the study's own analysis: In a later analysis, of 80 million to 90 million unique beta chains, roughly 9.9 million appeared in at least two donors. Sequencing was performed with immunoSEQ multiplex PCR; in TCRdb, only in-frame clones are kept and a portion is missing. That table is the source of V, J and clone size, and D and trimming were worked out from the DNA. The data hold a few hundred thousand clones, with approximately 80% observed a single time.

Sequencing was performed on PBMCs. This chain connects TRBV27 to TRBJ2-7; D call uncertain. The sequence was collected from a man in his thirties or forties in good health and CMV-seronegative. CDR3 loop: CASSSTGPYYEQYF. CDR3 sequence (DNA): TGTGCCAGCAGTTCTACCGGTCCTTACTACGAGCAGTACTTC.